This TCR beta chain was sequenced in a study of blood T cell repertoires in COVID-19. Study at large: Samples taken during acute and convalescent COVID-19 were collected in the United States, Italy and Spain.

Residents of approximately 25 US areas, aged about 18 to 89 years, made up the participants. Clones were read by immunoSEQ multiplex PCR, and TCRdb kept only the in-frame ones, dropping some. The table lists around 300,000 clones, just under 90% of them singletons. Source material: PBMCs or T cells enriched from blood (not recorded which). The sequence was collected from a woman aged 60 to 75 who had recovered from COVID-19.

CDR3 region: CASSPDRPGQGGSNYGYTF. The CDR3 nucleotides are TGTGCCAGCAGCCCTGATCGTCCGGGACAGGGTGGATCTAACTATGGCTACACCTTC. This chain connects TRBV3-1 (or the pseudogene TRBV3-2) to TRBJ1-2, with 9 bases matching TRBD1. Per the germline V gene, CDR1 is LGHDT and CDR2 is YNNKEL (reference sequence). The CDR3 covers 19 residues. V lost 4 bases to trimming and J lost 0 bases; unmatched junction nucleotides: 15.